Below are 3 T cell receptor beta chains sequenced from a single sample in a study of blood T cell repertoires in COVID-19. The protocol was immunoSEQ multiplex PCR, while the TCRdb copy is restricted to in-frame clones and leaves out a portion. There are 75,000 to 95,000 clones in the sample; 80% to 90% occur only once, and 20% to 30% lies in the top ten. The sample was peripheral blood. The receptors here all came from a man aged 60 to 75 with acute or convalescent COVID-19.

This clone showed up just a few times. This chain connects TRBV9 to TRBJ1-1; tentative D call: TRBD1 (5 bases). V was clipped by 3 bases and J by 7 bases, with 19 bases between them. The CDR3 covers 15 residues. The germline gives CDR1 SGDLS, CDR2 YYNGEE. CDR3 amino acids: CASSARQGAGYEAFF. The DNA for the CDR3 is TGTGCCAGCAGCGCTCGGCAGGGCGCGGGGTATGAAGCTTTCTTT.

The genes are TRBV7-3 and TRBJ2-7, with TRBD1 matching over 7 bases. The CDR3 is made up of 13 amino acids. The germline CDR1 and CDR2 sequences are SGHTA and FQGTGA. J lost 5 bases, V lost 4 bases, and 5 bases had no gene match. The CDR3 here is CASSSSGGNEQYF. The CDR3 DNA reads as TGTGCCAGCAGCTCCTCAGGGGGAAACGAGCAGTACTTC.

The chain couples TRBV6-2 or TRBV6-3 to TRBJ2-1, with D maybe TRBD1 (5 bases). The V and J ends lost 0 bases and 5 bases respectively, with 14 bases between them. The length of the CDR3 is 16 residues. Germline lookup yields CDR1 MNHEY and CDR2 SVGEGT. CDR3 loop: CASSYSAGFRDNEQFF. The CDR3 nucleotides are TGTGCCAGCAGTTACTCAGCAGGGTTTAGGGACAATGAGCAGTTCTTC.